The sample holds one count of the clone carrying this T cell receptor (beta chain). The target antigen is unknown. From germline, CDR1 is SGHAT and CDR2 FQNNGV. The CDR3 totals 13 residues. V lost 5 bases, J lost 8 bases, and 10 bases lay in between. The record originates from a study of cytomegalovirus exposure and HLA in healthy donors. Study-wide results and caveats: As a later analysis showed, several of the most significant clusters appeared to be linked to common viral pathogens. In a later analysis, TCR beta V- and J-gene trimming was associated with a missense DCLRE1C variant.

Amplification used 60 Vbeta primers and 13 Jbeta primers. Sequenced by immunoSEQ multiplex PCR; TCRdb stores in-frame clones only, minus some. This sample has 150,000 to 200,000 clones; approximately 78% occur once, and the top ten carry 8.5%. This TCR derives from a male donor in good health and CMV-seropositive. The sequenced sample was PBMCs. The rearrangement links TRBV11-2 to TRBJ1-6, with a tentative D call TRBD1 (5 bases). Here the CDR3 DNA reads TGTGCCAGCAGCCCTAGACAGTATTCACCCCTCCACTTT. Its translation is CASSPRQYSPLHF.